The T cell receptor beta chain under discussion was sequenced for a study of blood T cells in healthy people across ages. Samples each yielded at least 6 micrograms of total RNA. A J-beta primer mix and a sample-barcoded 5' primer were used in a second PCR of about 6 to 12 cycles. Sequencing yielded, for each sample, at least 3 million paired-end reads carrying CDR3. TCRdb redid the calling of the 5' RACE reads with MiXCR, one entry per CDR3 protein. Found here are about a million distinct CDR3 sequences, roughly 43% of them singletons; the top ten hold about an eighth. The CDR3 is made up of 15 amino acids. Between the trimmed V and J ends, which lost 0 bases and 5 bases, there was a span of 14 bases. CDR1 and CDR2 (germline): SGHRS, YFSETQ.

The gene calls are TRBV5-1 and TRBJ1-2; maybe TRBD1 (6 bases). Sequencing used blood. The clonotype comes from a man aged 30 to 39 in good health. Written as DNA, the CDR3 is TGCGCCAGCAGCTTGGACGCAGGGGACGGGTATGGCTACACCTTC. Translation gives CASSLDAGDGYGYTF.